These 17 T cell receptor beta chains share one sample of origin, sequenced in a study of shared clonotypes between healthy human individuals. Data came from immunoSEQ multiplex PCR; TCRdb stores just in-frame clones and leaves some out. The sample has over a million clones; around 78% are singletons. Source material: memory CD4+ T cells from PBMCs. The subset is: CD45RA-negative fraction. The receptors here all came from a man aged 18 to 29 in good health. Some clones in this sample may be carry-over from other donors' samples.

Comments on this clone: A much larger clone lies one base from this, so it may be a read error. Other DNA sequences from this sample encode an identical CDR3 as well. The CDR3 coding sequence is TGTGCCTGGAAGTATGGCGTGCATTCCTATGAGCAGTACTTC. Translating gives CAWKYGVHSYEQYF. V is TRBV30 and J is TRBJ2-7; D gene unclear. The CDR3 is 14 amino acids. CDR1 GTSNPN and CDR2 SVGIG come from the germline V gene (reference sequence). The variable domain in full, completed from reference TRBV30 and TRBJ2-7, reads SQTIHQWPATLVQPVGSPLSLECTVEGTSNPNLYWYRQAAGRGLQLLFYSVGIGQISSEVPQNLSASRPQDRQFILSSKKLLLSDSGFYLCAWKYGVHSYEQYFGPGTRLTVT.

V gene TRBV5-1 combines with J gene TRBJ1-5; no reliable D call. CDR1 is SGHRS, CDR2 YFSETQ, per germline. The length of the CDR3 is 17 residues. The ends were cut back, 5 bases at V and 3 bases at J, with 21 bases in the middle. The CDR3 protein is CASSRFFDREINQPQHF. Here the CDR3 DNA reads TGCGCCAGCAGTCGGTTTTTCGACCGTGAGATCAATCAGCCCCAGCATTTT.

The V and J genes are TRBV4-1 and TRBJ1-2; tentatively, D is TRBD1 (6 bases). Per germline, CDR1 MGHRA and CDR2 YSYEKL. V lost 4 bases and J lost 5, with 17 bases in between. The CDR3 is 15 residues long. The CDR3 bases are TGCGCCAGCAGCCCCTCGGACAGCTTTGGGTATGGCTACACCTTC. Its protein product is CASSPSDSFGYGYTF.

This sequence joins TRBV7-9 and TRBJ2-7, with D tentatively TRBD1 (6 bases). This CDR3 region has 13 residues. Between the trimmed V and J ends, which lost 10 bases and 1 base, there was a span of 14 bases. The germline gives CDR1 SEHNR, CDR2 FQNEAQ (reference sequence). The CDR3 nucleotides are TGTGCCAACTTCGGACAGTCTTCCTACGAGCAGTACTTC. Its protein product is CANFGQSSYEQYF.

The rearrangement uses TRBV7-8 and TRBJ2-1; 9 bases fit TRBD1. The CDR3 has 15 residues. J lost 8 bases, V lost 5 bases, and 10 bases had no gene match. In germline, CDR1 is SGHVS, CDR2 FQNEAQ. CDR3: CASSPRDRAIDEQFF. In DNA form, the CDR3 reads TGTGCCAGCAGCCCCCGGGACAGGGCTATAGATGAGCAGTTCTTC. Together with reference TRBV7-8 and TRBJ2-1, the CDR3 gives the full variable domain: GAGVSQSPRYKVAKRGQDVALRCDPISGHVSLFWYQQALGQGPEFLTYFQNEAQLDKSGLPSDRFFAERPEGSVSTLKIQRTQQEDSAVYLCASSPRDRAIDEQFFGPGTRLTVL.

The chain uses TRBV11-3 and TRBJ2-1; 7 bases are a match to TRBD2. V lost 5 bases, J lost 4 bases, and 11 bases stayed unmatched. The CDR3 extends over 16 amino acids. Looked up from germline, CDR1 is SGHNT and CDR2 is YENEEA. The CDR3 DNA reads TGTGCCAGCAGCCCTAAGGCTAGCGGATTATACAATGAGCAGTTCTTC. The encoded protein is CASSPKASGLYNEQFF.

As regards this clone: Different DNA sequences within this sample yield the same CDR3. The chain recombines TRBV5-6 with TRBJ2-7; the D is unclear. The CDR3 is 14 residues long. In germline, CDR1 is SGHDT, CDR2 YYEEEE. The V end was cut by 0 bases, the J end by 2 bases, with 9 bases between. The CDR3 reads CASSLVGGTYEQYF. DNA for the CDR3: TGTGCCAGCAGCTTGGTTGGCGGCACCTACGAGCAGTACTTC.

The CDR3 spells CASSLMGQPLTF. DNA for the CDR3: TGTGCCAGCTCACTAATGGGACAGCCTTTGACCTTC. The chain combines TRBV18 with TRBJ1-2; 7 positions agree with TRBD1. The CDR3 runs 12 residues. CDR1 is KGHSH and CDR2 is LQKENI in the germline V gene. With 4 bases clipped from V and 14 bases from J, the junction kept 10 bases outside the gene matches.

This clone was found a few times. The V and J genes are TRBV6-6 and TRBJ2-1; TRBD1 aligns across 9 bases. V trimming: 7 bases; J trimming: 4 bases; junction bases outside the gene matches: 5. This CDR3 comprises 14 residues. From germline, CDR1 is MNHNY and CDR2 SVGAGI (reference sequence). The CDR3 bases are TGTGCCAGCACCGAGACAGGGGGATACAATGAGCAGTTCTTC. Its translation: CASTETGGYNEQFF.

The gene calls are TRBV5-6 and TRBJ2-4, with 9 bases identical to TRBD1. V shed 0 bases and J 1 base; nucleotides not matched to a gene: 5. This CDR3 is built from 17 residues. Looked up from germline, CDR1 is SGHDT and CDR2 is YYEEEE. CDR3: CASSLVTGGSAKNIQYF. DNA of the CDR3: TGTGCCAGCAGCTTGGTTACAGGGGGCTCGGCCAAAAACATTCAGTACTTC.

This clone was observed many times. V is TRBV7-3 and J is TRBJ1-1; a possible D gene is TRBD1 (6 bases). V gave up 1 base and J gave up 5 bases, with 14 bases separating them. The CDR3 covers 15 residues. Germline assignment: CDR1 SGHTA and CDR2 FQGTGA. The CDR3 is CASSLKGRGGTEAFF. CDR3 bases: TGTGCCAGCAGCTTAAAAGGCAGGGGAGGGACTGAAGCTTTCTTT.

The chain carries TRBV2 and TRBJ2-2; D remains ambiguous. This CDR3 is built from 14 residues. V was trimmed by 2 bases and J by 1 base, leaving 5 bases between them. Germline V gene lookup returns CDR1 SNHLY and CDR2 FYNNEI. The CDR3 spells CASSETVNTGELFF. The CDR3 DNA follows: TGTGCCAGCAGTGAAACGGTGAACACCGGGGAGCTGTTTTTT.

The rearrangement joins TRBV7-2 to TRBJ1-5; 7 bases line up with TRBD1. J was trimmed by 9 bases and V by 1 base; bases with no gene match: 6. The CDR3 is made up of 14 amino acids. Germline assignment: CDR1 SGHTA and CDR2 FQGNSA. This CDR3 is CASSLEGGQGPQHF. DNA for the CDR3: TGTGCCAGCAGCTTAGAAGGGGGCCAGGGGCCCCAGCATTTT. Full variable domain (missing parts from reference TRBV7-2 and TRBJ1-5): GAGVSQSPSNKVTEKGKDVELRCDPISGHTALYWYRQSLGQGLEFLIYFQGNSAPDKSGLPSDRFSAERTGGSVSTLTIQRTQQEDSAVYLCASSLEGGQGPQHFGDGTRLSIL.

The rearrangement links TRBV5-5 to TRBJ2-3; a possible D gene is TRBD1 (5 bases). This CDR3 has 14 residues. The ends were cut back, 0 bases at V and 2 bases at J, with 7 bases in the middle. Germline values: CDR1 SGHKS, CDR2 YYEKEE (reference sequence). Here the CDR3 DNA reads TGTGCCAGCAGCTTGGACAGGTCCACAGATACGCAGTATTTT. It codes for CASSLDRSTDTQYF.

The rearrangement joins TRBV9 to TRBJ2-3, with no clear D. Trimming stripped 0 bases from V and 1 base from J, with 6 bases between. Germline CDR1 and CDR2: SGDLS and YYNGEE. This CDR3 has 14 residues. Written as DNA, the CDR3 is TGTGCCAGCAGCGTAGGCGTCGGCACAGATACGCAGTATTTT. Its translation: CASSVGVGTDTQYF. Using reference TRBV9 and TRBJ2-3 for the parts outside the CDR3, the full variable domain is DSGVTQTPKHLITATGQRVTLRCSPRSGDLSVYWYQQSLDQGLQFLIQYYNGEERAKGNILERFSAQQFPDLHSELNLSSLELGDSALYFCASSVGVGTDTQYFGPGTRLTVL.

The V and J genes are TRBV28 and TRBJ2-1, with D perhaps matching TRBD1 or TRBD2 (5 bases each). The length of the CDR3 is 13 residues. Germline V CDR1 and CDR2: MDHEN, SYDVKM. V lost 7 bases and J 15 bases, leaving 22 bases between the germline ends. CDR3 DNA sequence: TGTGCCAGCATTCGGGAACGGGACGCTTCGCTGTTCTTC. Protein product: CASIRERDASLFF.

The J gene is TRBJ1-1, the V gene TRBV15; D may be TRBD1 (5 bases). The germline V and J ends were trimmed by 0 bases and 8 bases, with 7 bases remaining between them. Germline CDR1 LNHNV, CDR2 YYDKDF (reference sequence). This CDR3 is 12 amino acids long. CDR3 DNA sequence: TGTGCCACCAGCAGAGATAAGGGGGAAGCTTTCTTT. This gives the protein CATSRDKGEAFF.